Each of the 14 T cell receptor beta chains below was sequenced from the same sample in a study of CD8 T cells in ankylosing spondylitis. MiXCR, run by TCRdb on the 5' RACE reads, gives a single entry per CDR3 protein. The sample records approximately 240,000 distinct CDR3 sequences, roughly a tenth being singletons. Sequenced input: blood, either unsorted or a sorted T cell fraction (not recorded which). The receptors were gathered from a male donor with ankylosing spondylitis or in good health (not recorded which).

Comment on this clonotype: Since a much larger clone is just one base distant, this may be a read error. The CDR3 spells CASSLVAEDEHYF. DNA for the CDR3: TGCGCCAGCAGCTTGGTTGCTGAGGACGAGCACTACTTC. The chain joins TRBV5-1 to TRBJ2-7; D gene unclear. Looked up from germline, CDR1 is SGHRS and CDR2 is YFSETQ. The CDR3 is made up of 13 amino acids. Combining the CDR3 with reference TRBV5-1 and TRBJ2-7 gives the whole variable domain KAGVTQTPRYLIKTRGQQVTLSCSPISGHRSVSWYQQTPGQGLQFLFEYFSETQRNKGNFPGRFSGRQFSNSRSEMNVSTLELGDSALYLCASSLVAEDEHYFGPGTRLTVT.

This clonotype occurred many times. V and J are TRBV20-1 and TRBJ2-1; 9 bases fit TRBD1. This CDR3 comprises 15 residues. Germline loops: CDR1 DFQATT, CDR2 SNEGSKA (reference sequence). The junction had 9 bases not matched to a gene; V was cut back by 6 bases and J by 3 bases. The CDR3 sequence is CSAAPPGQGYNEQFF. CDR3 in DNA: TGCAGTGCCGCCCCCCCGGGACAGGGCTACAATGAGCAGTTCTTC.

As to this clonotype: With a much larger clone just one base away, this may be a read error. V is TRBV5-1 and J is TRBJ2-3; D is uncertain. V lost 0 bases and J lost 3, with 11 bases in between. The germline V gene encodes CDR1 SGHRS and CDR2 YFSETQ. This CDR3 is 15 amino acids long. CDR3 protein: CASSLGAEETDTQYF. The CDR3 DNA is TGCGCCAGCAGCTTGGGAGCAGAGGAGACAGATACGCAGTATTTT.

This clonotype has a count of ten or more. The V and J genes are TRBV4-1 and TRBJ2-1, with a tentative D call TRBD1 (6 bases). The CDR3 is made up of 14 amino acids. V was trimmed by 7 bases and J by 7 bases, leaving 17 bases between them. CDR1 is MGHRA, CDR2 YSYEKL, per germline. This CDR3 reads CASTWTVNFNEQFF. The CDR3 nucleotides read TGCGCCAGCACTTGGACAGTAAATTTTAATGAGCAGTTCTTC.

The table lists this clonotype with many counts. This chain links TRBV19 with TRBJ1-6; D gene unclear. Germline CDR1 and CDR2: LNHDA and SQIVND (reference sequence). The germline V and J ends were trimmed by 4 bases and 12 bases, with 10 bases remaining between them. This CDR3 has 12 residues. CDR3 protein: CASSTGIRPLHF. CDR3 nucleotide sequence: TGTGCCAGTAGTACCGGCATCCGACCCCTCCACTTT.

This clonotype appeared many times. CDR3 DNA sequence: TGTGCCAGCAGCTTGGGACAGGGATCAGATACGCAGTATTTT. Translation: CASSLGQGSDTQYF. The chain couples TRBV5-5 to TRBJ2-3; 7 bases align to TRBD1. Unmatched junction bases numbered 2, after V lost 0 bases and J lost 4 bases. The CDR3 is 14 amino acids. Germline CDR1 reads SGHKS; CDR2 reads YYEKEE (reference sequence). Variable domain in full (rest from reference TRBV5-5 and TRBJ2-3): DAGVTQSPTHLIKTRGQQVTLRCSPISGHKSVSWYQQVLGQGPQFIFQYYEKEERGRGNFPDRFSARQFPNYSSELNVNALLLGDSALYLCASSLGQGSDTQYFGPGTRLTVL.

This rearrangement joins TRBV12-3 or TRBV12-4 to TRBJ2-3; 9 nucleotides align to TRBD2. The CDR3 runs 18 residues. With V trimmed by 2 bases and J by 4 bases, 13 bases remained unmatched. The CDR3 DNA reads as TGTGCCAGCAGTTTATACCCCCTGGGAGCGGGAGGCCCAGATACGCAGTATTTT. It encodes CASSLYPLGAGGPDTQYF.

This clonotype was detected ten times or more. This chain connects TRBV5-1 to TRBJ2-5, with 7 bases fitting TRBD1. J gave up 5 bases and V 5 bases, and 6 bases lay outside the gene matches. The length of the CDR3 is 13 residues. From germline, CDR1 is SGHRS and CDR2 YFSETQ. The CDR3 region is CASSPGGEETQYF. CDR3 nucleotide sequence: TGCGCCAGCAGTCCAGGGGGTGAGGAGACCCAGTACTTC.

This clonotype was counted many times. Written as DNA, the CDR3 is TGTGCCAGCAGCTTGGAGACTAGCGGGAGGGGTTATGAGCAGTTCTTC. It translates to CASSLETSGRGYEQFF. The chain has TRBV5-5 and TRBJ2-1, with 14 nucleotides matching TRBD2. Germline CDR1 SGHKS, CDR2 YYEKEE (reference sequence). V shed 0 bases and J 8 bases; nucleotides not matched to a gene: 4. The CDR3 has 16 residues.

Written as DNA, the CDR3 is TGCAGTGCTAGAGCCGAAGGGACTAGCGGGGTTCTACTGACCTACGAGCAGTACTTC. This sequence encodes CSARAEGTSGVLLTYEQYF. J is TRBJ2-7 and V is TRBV20-1; 13 bases agree with TRBD2. CDR3 length equals 19 residues. Germline loops: CDR1 DFQATT, CDR2 SNEGSKA (reference sequence). Trimming removed 1 base from V and 2 bases from J; junction bases left unmatched: 14.

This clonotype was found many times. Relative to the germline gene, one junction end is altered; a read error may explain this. In DNA, the CDR3 is TGTGCCAGCAATTTACAGGGGCGTTCTGAAGCTTTCTTT. Its protein is CASNLQGRSEAFF. The chain links TRBV12-3 or TRBV12-4 to TRBJ1-1, with 7 bases aligning to TRBD1. The CDR3 is made up of 13 amino acids.

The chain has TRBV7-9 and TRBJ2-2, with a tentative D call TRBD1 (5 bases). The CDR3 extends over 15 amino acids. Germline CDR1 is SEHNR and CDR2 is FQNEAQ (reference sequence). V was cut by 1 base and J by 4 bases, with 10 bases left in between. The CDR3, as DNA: TGTGCCAGCAGCTTAGACGCAGGGCCCACCGGGGAGCTGTTTTTT. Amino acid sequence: CASSLDAGPTGELFF.

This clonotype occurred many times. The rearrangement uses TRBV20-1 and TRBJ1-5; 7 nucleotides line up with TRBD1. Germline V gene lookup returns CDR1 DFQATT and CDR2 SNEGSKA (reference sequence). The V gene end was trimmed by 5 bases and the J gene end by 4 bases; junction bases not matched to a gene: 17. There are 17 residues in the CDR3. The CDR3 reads CSALQTGTAIANQPQHF. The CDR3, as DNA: TGCAGTGCTCTCCAGACCGGGACAGCGATAGCAAATCAGCCCCAGCATTTT.

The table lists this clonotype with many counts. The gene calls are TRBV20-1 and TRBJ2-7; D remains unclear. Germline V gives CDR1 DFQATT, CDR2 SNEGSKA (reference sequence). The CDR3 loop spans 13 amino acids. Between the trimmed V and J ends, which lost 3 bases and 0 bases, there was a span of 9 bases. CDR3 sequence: CSASLGSSYEQYF. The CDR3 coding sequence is TGCAGTGCTAGCTTGGGCAGCTCCTACGAGCAGTACTTC.